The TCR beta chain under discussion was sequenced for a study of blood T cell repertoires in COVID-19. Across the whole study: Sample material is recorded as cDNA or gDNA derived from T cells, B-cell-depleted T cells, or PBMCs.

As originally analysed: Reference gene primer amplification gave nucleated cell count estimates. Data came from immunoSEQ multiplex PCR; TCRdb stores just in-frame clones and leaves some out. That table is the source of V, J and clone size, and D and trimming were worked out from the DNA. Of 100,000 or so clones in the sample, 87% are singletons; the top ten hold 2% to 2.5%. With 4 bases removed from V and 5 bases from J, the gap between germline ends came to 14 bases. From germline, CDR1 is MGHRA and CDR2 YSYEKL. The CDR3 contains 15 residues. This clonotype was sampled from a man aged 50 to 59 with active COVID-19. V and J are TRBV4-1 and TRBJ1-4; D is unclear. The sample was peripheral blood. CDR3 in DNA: TGCGCCAGCAGCCCTGCGGGAGGGAACAATGAAAAACTGTTTTTT. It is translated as CASSPAGGNNEKLFF.